The rows below give T cell receptor beta chains drawn from one sample of a study of CD8+CD57+ T cells in acquired aplastic anemia. TCRdb passed the reads through MiXCR, listing each CDR3 protein once. Of about 210,000 distinct CDR3 sequences detected, 60% to 65% appear once; the ten largest clones hold about 31%. Material: sorted CD4+, CD8+, or CD8+CD57+ T cells (not recorded which) from PBMCs. The receptor source for this set is a human donor in good health. CDR3s include the opening cysteine and the closing phenylalanine or tryptophan. The order of the fields is D gene, J gene, V gene, clone size, CDR3 DNA, CDR3 protein. A D gene is named only where the DNA matches it firmly. Size tells how often a clone was seen (once, few, many) or the class of an expanded clone, and some rows leave it out.

D gene: -; J gene: TRBJ2-7; V gene: TRBV20-1; clone size: -; CDR3 DNA: TGCAGTGCTACCCATGGGTCGGAGTACTTC; CDR3 protein: CSATHGSEYF
D gene: -; J gene: TRBJ1-2; V gene: TRBV7-9; clone size: many; CDR3 DNA: TGTGCCAGCAGCCCGGCGGACAAGAACTATGGCTACACCTTC; CDR3 protein: CASSPADKNYGYTF
D gene: TRBD2; J gene: TRBJ2-1; V gene: TRBV13; clone size: many; CDR3 DNA: TGTGCCAGCAGCTCCGGACTAGCGGCTCAGAATGAGCAGTTCTTC; CDR3 protein: CASSSGLAAQNEQFF
D gene: -; J gene: TRBJ1-2; V gene: TRBV12-3/TRBV12-4; clone size: many; CDR3 DNA: TGTGCCAGCAGTTTGAGCAGGGCTGACTATGGCTACACCTTC; CDR3 protein: CASSLSRADYGYTF
D gene: -; J gene: TRBJ2-7; V gene: TRBV7-2; clone size: once; CDR3 DNA: TGTGCCAGCAGCTTAGCGTACGGCAACGAGCAGTACTTC; CDR3 protein: CASSLAYGNEQYF
D gene: -; J gene: TRBJ1-6; V gene: TRBV2; clone size: many; CDR3 DNA: TGTGCCAGCAGTCGGGACAACCCAAAGGCCCTCCACTTT; CDR3 protein: CASSRDNPKALHF
D gene: TRBD2; J gene: TRBJ2-5; V gene: TRBV7-9; clone size: many; CDR3 DNA: TGTGCCAGCAGCTTAACCGGGACTAGGGAGACCCAGTACTTC; CDR3 protein: CASSLTGTRETQYF
D gene: -; J gene: TRBJ2-1; V gene: TRBV4-1; clone size: many; CDR3 DNA: TGCGCCAGCAGCCAAGACAGCAGGTCCGATGAGCAGTTCTTC; CDR3 protein: CASSQDSRSDEQFF
D gene: -; J gene: TRBJ1-1; V gene: TRBV6-2/TRBV6-3; clone size: few; CDR3 DNA: TGTGCCAGCAGTTACGGGTCAGACCCCGCGTGGACTGAAGCTTTCTTT; CDR3 protein: CASSYGSDPAWTEAFF
D gene: TRBD1; J gene: TRBJ1-1; V gene: TRBV19; clone size: -; CDR3 DNA: TGTGCCAGTAGGCAGGGGGCTCCTGCTTTCTTT; CDR3 protein: CASRQGAPAFF
D gene: -; J gene: TRBJ1-1; V gene: TRBV7-9; clone size: -; CDR3 DNA: TGTGCCAGCAGCTTATCATGGGTGAAGGCTGAAGCTTTCTTT; CDR3 protein: CASSLSWVKAEAFF
D gene: -; J gene: TRBJ1-6; V gene: TRBV2; clone size: -; CDR3 DNA: TGTGCCAGCATGGTCCGACAGCTTTATTCACCCCTCCACTTT; CDR3 protein: CASMVRQLYSPLHF
D gene: TRBD2; J gene: TRBJ2-1; V gene: TRBV20-1; clone size: many; CDR3 DNA: TGCAGTGCTAGTGTTAGCGGGAGGTTCTCCTACAATGAGCAGTTCTTC; CDR3 protein: CSASVSGRFSYNEQFF
D gene: -; J gene: TRBJ2-5; V gene: TRBV20-1; clone size: -; CDR3 DNA: TGCAGTGCTAGGAACGTGGACAGCCAAGAGACCCAGTACTTC; CDR3 protein: CSARNVDSQETQYF
D gene: -; J gene: TRBJ2-6; V gene: TRBV12-3/TRBV12-4; clone size: -; CDR3 DNA: TGTGCCAGCAGCGAGCGAGGGGCGGTTGGGGCCAACGTCCTGACTTTC; CDR3 protein: CASSERGAVGANVLTF
D gene: TRBD2; J gene: TRBJ2-7; V gene: TRBV7-3; clone size: once; CDR3 DNA: TGTGCCTCCCCCGGGACTAGCGGGGGTACCTACGAGCAGTACTTC; CDR3 protein: CASPGTSGGTYEQYF
D gene: -; J gene: TRBJ2-7; V gene: TRBV7-2; clone size: few; CDR3 DNA: TGTGCCAGCAGCCTCCGGGATCCAGAGCAGTACTTC; CDR3 protein: CASSLRDPEQYF
D gene: -; J gene: TRBJ1-1; V gene: TRBV10-3; clone size: -; CDR3 DNA: TGTGCCATCAGTGATAGGGGGAGGAACACTGAAGCTTTCTTT; CDR3 protein: CAISDRGRNTEAFF
D gene: -; J gene: TRBJ1-1; V gene: TRBV2; clone size: -; CDR3 DNA: TGTGCCAGCAACGGACACTTGAACACTGAAGCTTTCTTT; CDR3 protein: CASNGHLNTEAFF
D gene: -; J gene: TRBJ2-5; V gene: TRBV7-6; clone size: once; CDR3 DNA: TGTGCCAGCAGCACTCTCGAGACCCAGTACTTC; CDR3 protein: CASSTLETQYF
D gene: TRBD1; J gene: TRBJ2-5; V gene: TRBV12-3/TRBV12-4; clone size: -; CDR3 DNA: TGTGCCAGCAGTTTTAGCGGTGCCCGGACAGGGGATCGGGAGACCCAGTACTTC; CDR3 protein: CASSFSGARTGDRETQYF
D gene: -; J gene: TRBJ2-7; V gene: TRBV9; clone size: -; CDR3 DNA: TGTGCCAGCAGCGTAGAAGGCCAGAGCTCCTACGAGCAGTACTTC; CDR3 protein: CASSVEGQSSYEQYF
D gene: -; J gene: TRBJ2-1; V gene: TRBV15; clone size: -; CDR3 DNA: TGTGCCGTCACAGGGGACTCCAATGAGCAGTTCTTC; CDR3 protein: CAVTGDSNEQFF
D gene: TRBD1; J gene: TRBJ1-1; V gene: TRBV10-3; clone size: -; CDR3 DNA: TGTGCCATCAGCCTCAGGGGGGGGAACACTGAAGCTTTCTTT; CDR3 protein: CAISLRGGNTEAFF
D gene: -; J gene: TRBJ1-1; V gene: TRBV24-1; clone size: -; CDR3 DNA: TGTGCCACCAGTGATCAGAATCGGAACACTGAAGCTTTCTTT; CDR3 protein: CATSDQNRNTEAFF
D gene: -; J gene: TRBJ1-6; V gene: TRBV15; clone size: -; CDR3 DNA: TGTGCCACCAGCAGAGATCTCCCCTTGGGGACACTCAATTCACCCCTCCACTTT; CDR3 protein: CATSRDLPLGTLNSPLHF
D gene: TRBD1; J gene: TRBJ1-2; V gene: TRBV20-1; clone size: -; CDR3 DNA: TGCAGTGCTGTGTCCGGGACAGGGCTGGGAGGCTACACCTTC; CDR3 protein: CSAVSGTGLGGYTF
D gene: -; J gene: TRBJ2-7; V gene: TRBV20-1; clone size: many; CDR3 DNA: TGCAGTGCTAATTCCGTCGGGGCTTACGAGCAGTACTTC; CDR3 protein: CSANSVGAYEQYF
D gene: -; J gene: TRBJ2-7; V gene: TRBV10-2; clone size: -; CDR3 DNA: TGCGCCAGCAGTGACCAGGGTTACGAGCAGTACTTC; CDR3 protein: CASSDQGYEQYF
D gene: TRBD1; J gene: TRBJ2-7; V gene: TRBV24-1; clone size: -; CDR3 DNA: TGTGCCACCAGTGATTCCGGGACAGGGGCCTACGAGCAGTACTTC; CDR3 protein: CATSDSGTGAYEQYF
D gene: TRBD2; J gene: TRBJ2-3; V gene: TRBV28; clone size: -; CDR3 DNA: TGTGCCAGCAGTGCCCGACTAGCGAGAATAGGAGATACGCAGTATTTT; CDR3 protein: CASSARLARIGDTQYF
D gene: -; J gene: TRBJ2-2; V gene: TRBV19; clone size: -; CDR3 DNA: TGTGCCAGTAGGCGGGGAAGCACCGGGGAGCTGTTTTTT; CDR3 protein: CASRRGSTGELFF
D gene: -; J gene: TRBJ2-7; V gene: TRBV7-9; clone size: -; CDR3 DNA: TGTGCCAGCAGCCCGGTCTCAGACGAGCAGTACTTC; CDR3 protein: CASSPVSDEQYF
D gene: TRBD1; J gene: TRBJ2-1; V gene: TRBV7-2; clone size: many; CDR3 DNA: TGTGCCAGCAGCAAAACAGGGGAATCCTACAATGAGCAGTTCTTC; CDR3 protein: CASSKTGESYNEQFF
D gene: -; J gene: TRBJ2-7; V gene: TRBV29-1; clone size: many; CDR3 DNA: TGCAGCGCCCCGAGAGGGGAGTCCCCCTACGAGCAGTACTTC; CDR3 protein: CSAPRGESPYEQYF
D gene: -; J gene: TRBJ2-7; V gene: TRBV7-2; clone size: -; CDR3 DNA: TGTGCCAGCAGCTCCCAGGTATCCCCCCACGAGCAGTACTTC; CDR3 protein: CASSSQVSPHEQYF
D gene: TRBD2; J gene: TRBJ2-7; V gene: TRBV7-8; clone size: -; CDR3 DNA: TGTGCCAGCAGCTTAGACCTAGCGGGAGCATACGAGCAGTACTTC; CDR3 protein: CASSLDLAGAYEQYF
D gene: -; J gene: TRBJ2-7; V gene: TRBV15; clone size: few; CDR3 DNA: TGTACCACCAACAGAGATTCCCGCTTGGACGAGCAGTACTTC; CDR3 protein: CTTNRDSRLDEQYF
D gene: -; J gene: TRBJ2-7; V gene: TRBV12-3/TRBV12-4; clone size: few; CDR3 DNA: TGTGCCAGCAGTTTCAGGGCCGGGACTTTCACCTACGAGCAGTACTTC; CDR3 protein: CASSFRAGTFTYEQYF
D gene: TRBD1; J gene: TRBJ1-5; V gene: TRBV19; clone size: few; CDR3 DNA: TGTGCCTGCTCAGGACAGGTTCGCCAGCCCCAGCATTTT; CDR3 protein: CACSGQVRQPQHF
D gene: -; J gene: TRBJ2-7; V gene: TRBV29-1; clone size: -; CDR3 DNA: TGCAGCGTTGAGTCCTTGGAGGGTAGCTCCTACGAGCAGTACTTC; CDR3 protein: CSVESLEGSSYEQYF
D gene: -; J gene: TRBJ2-7; V gene: TRBV25-1; clone size: -; CDR3 DNA: TGTGCCAGCAGGGGGACACTCCGATCGAGCGAGCAGTACTTC; CDR3 protein: CASRGTLRSSEQYF
D gene: -; J gene: TRBJ1-2; V gene: TRBV11-2; clone size: many; CDR3 DNA: TGTGCCAGCAGCTTAAACGAGGGTACTCTTGATTACACCTTC; CDR3 protein: CASSLNEGTLDYTF
D gene: -; J gene: TRBJ1-4; V gene: TRBV29-1; clone size: -; CDR3 DNA: TGCAGCGTGGGGGAAGGGGCTGCTGAAAAACTGTTTTTT; CDR3 protein: CSVGEGAAEKLFF
D gene: -; J gene: TRBJ1-2; V gene: TRBV7-2; clone size: few; CDR3 DNA: TGTGCCAGCAGCTTACAGGGTTATGGCTACACCTTC; CDR3 protein: CASSLQGYGYTF
D gene: -; J gene: TRBJ2-1; V gene: TRBV12-3/TRBV12-4; clone size: -; CDR3 DNA: TGTGCCAGCAGTTCCCGGGCCTATCCCCCCTACAATGAGCAGTTCTTC; CDR3 protein: CASSSRAYPPYNEQFF
D gene: TRBD1; J gene: TRBJ1-2; V gene: TRBV19; clone size: few; CDR3 DNA: TGTGCCAGTAGTGACAGGGTCGACTATGGCTACACCTTC; CDR3 protein: CASSDRVDYGYTF
D gene: -; J gene: TRBJ2-2; V gene: TRBV20-1; clone size: -; CDR3 DNA: TGCAGTGCTAGAGACTCAGAACCCGGGGAGCTGTTTTTT; CDR3 protein: CSARDSEPGELFF
D gene: -; J gene: TRBJ2-1; V gene: TRBV20-1; clone size: -; CDR3 DNA: TGCAGTGCTGGCTACAATGAGCAGTTCTTC; CDR3 protein: CSAGYNEQFF